Below, 20 T cell receptor beta chains from the same sample are listed, as sequenced in a study of regulatory T cells in long-lasting Graves disease. Time point: newly diagnosed GD, antithyroid drugs for less than 3 months. Making the TCR library involved RNA that had been extracted from PBMCs. Arm-PCR of CDR3 regions and iRepertoire HTBI primers were used to build TCR beta libraries. TCRdb called the multiplex PCR reads again in MiXCR, with one record for every CDR3 protein. The sample holds 200,000 to 250,000 distinct CDR3 sequences, 15% to 20% seen once. Source: peripheral blood mononuclear cells (PBMCs), taken at new diagnosis, from a patient treated with antithyroid drugs. The receptors here all came from a female donor with Graves disease.

This clonotype was detected ten times or more. The chain's CDR3 is CASSPLAGDYNEQFF. The CDR3 nucleotides are TGTGCCAGCAGCCCCCTTGCGGGGGATTACAATGAGCAGTTCTTC. This rearrangement joins TRBV6-1 to TRBJ2-1, with TRBD2 matching over 7 bases. V trimming: 6 bases; J trimming: 4 bases; junction bases outside the gene matches: 9. CDR1 and CDR2 from the germline V gene are MNHNS and SASEGT. The length of the CDR3 is 15 residues.

This clonotype was counted many times. The rearrangement joins TRBV9 to TRBJ2-7; tentative D call: TRBD1 (6 bases). Trimming took 3 bases from V and 7 from J, leaving 17 bases between them. CDR3 length: 14 amino acids. Per the germline V gene, CDR1 is SGDLS and CDR2 is YYNGEE. CDR3 DNA sequence: TGTGCCAGCAGCGCGGACAGTTCGACGGGAGAGCAGTACTTC. It specifies CASSADSSTGEQYF.

At least ten counts were recorded for this clonotype. This rearrangement joins TRBV5-4 to TRBJ1-1; weak D call: TRBD1 (5 bases). Per the germline V gene, CDR1 is SGHNT and CDR2 is YYREEE (reference sequence). This CDR3 comprises 18 residues. V lost 4 bases, J lost 4 bases, and 26 bases lay in between. The CDR3 DNA reads as TGTGCCAGCAGCGCCCCGGTCGGCAGGGTCGGAGGACGCACTGAAGCTTTCTTT. It is translated as CASSAPVGRVGGRTEAFF.

This clonotype was counted at least ten times. The chain couples TRBV6-5 to TRBJ1-6; a possible D gene is TRBD1 (5 bases). The V gene lost 4 bases and the J gene lost 14 bases, with 21 bases spanning the gap. The CDR3 is 15 amino acids. CDR1 and CDR2 from the germline V gene are MNHEY and SVGAGI. The CDR3 is CASSSRLGRARALHF. CDR3 DNA: TGTGCCAGCAGTTCCCGGTTGGGGCGGGCTAGGGCCCTCCACTTT.

This clonotype was seen more than once but under ten times. J is TRBJ2-7 and V is TRBV9; D unresolved. This CDR3 has 14 amino acids. Trimming stripped 1 base from V and 5 bases from J, with 13 bases between. Germline V gene data show CDR1 as SGDLS and CDR2 as YYNGEE. Here the CDR3 reads CASSVSPSPNEQYF. The DNA of the CDR3 is TGTGCCAGCAGCGTATCCCCTAGTCCTAACGAGCAGTACTTC.

This clonotype was counted at least ten times. The CDR3: CASSPNRDRETQYF. CDR3 coding DNA: TGTGCCAGCAGTCCAAACAGGGATCGGGAGACCCAGTACTTC. The chain combines TRBV27 with TRBJ2-5; D is perhaps TRBD1 (6 bases). The V gene lost 5 bases and the J gene lost 5 bases, with 15 bases spanning the gap. CDR1 is MNHEY, CDR2 SMNVEV, per germline (reference sequence). The CDR3 covers 14 residues.

This clonotype has a count of ten or more. V usage is TRBV28 and J usage is TRBJ1-1; the D gene is possibly TRBD1 (6 bases). V was pared by 10 bases and J by 6 bases, with 21 bases between. CDR3 size: 14 residues. Per germline, CDR1 MDHEN and CDR2 SYDVKM. This CDR3 reads CATIPRGARAEAFF. In DNA, the CDR3 is TGTGCCACCATCCCTCGGGGGGCGCGAGCTGAAGCTTTCTTT.

The table lists this clonotype with many counts. The chain links TRBV28 to TRBJ2-1; either TRBD1 or TRBD2 may fit D (5 bases each). Germline CDR1 is MDHEN and CDR2 is SYDVKM. V was shortened by 5 bases and J by 3 bases, with 14 bases between the two germline ends. There are 15 residues in the CDR3. The CDR3 is CASSTLGPNYNEQFF. The CDR3, as DNA: TGTGCCAGCAGTACCTTGGGACCGAACTACAATGAGCAGTTCTTC.

This clonotype was seen at least ten times. The chain recombines TRBV6-5 with TRBJ2-3, with D perhaps TRBD2 (5 bases). V lost 1 base and J lost 3, with 11 bases in between. CDR1 and CDR2 (germline): MNHEY, SVGAGI. The CDR3 runs to 15 residues. In nucleotides, the CDR3 is TGTGCCAGCAGTTACTATACGGGCGGGACAGATACGCAGTATTTT. Translated: CASSYYTGGTDTQYF.

The rearrangement joins TRBV12-3 or TRBV12-4 to TRBJ1-6; possible D gene TRBD1, 5 bases. The CDR3 is 14 amino acids. V shed 5 bases and J shed 10 bases, with 15 bases lying between them. The CDR3 spells CASSPEAGTSPLHF. The CDR3 coding sequence is TGTGCCAGCAGTCCCGAAGCAGGGACCTCACCCCTCCACTTT.

This clonotype showed up many times. The gene calls are TRBV3-1 and TRBJ1-1; 7 bases line up with TRBD1. Germline V gives CDR1 LGHDT, CDR2 YNNKEL (reference sequence). The V gene end was trimmed by 6 bases and the J gene end by 2 bases; junction bases not matched to a gene: 12. The CDR3 runs to 16 residues. CDR3 sequence reads: CASRGRQGSFNTEAFF. The CDR3 nucleotides read TGTGCCAGCAGAGGGAGACAGGGTAGTTTTAACACTGAAGCTTTCTTT.

V is TRBV2 and J is TRBJ2-7; the match to TRBD2 covers 14 bases. The V gene's germline CDR1 is SNHLY and CDR2 FYNNEI. The CDR3 covers 16 residues. The V segment lost 7 bases and the J segment 4 bases; nucleotides outside the gene matches: 9. The CDR3 DNA sequence: TGTGCCAGCACCGTGACTAGCGGGAGGGCCGGGTACGAGCAGTACTTC. The encoded protein is CASTVTSGRAGYEQYF.

This clonotype was recorded once. The gene calls are TRBV12-3 or TRBV12-4 and TRBJ1-1, with a weak D call TRBD1 (6 bases). V was pared by 5 bases and J by 10 bases, with 11 bases between. The CDR3 loop spans 11 amino acids. Here the CDR3 DNA reads TGTGCCAGCAGTCACAGGGAGAGAGCTTTCTTT. Amino acid sequence: CASSHRERAFF.

The CDR3 coding sequence is TGTGCCAGCAGTTCGAGGGCAGGCTACGACAATCAGCCCCAGCATTTT. Its translation: CASSSRAGYDNQPQHF. J is TRBJ1-5 and V is TRBV6-2 or TRBV6-3; no clear D. Germline V gene data show CDR1 as MNHEY and CDR2 as SVGEGT. V was clipped by 4 bases and J by 3 bases, with 16 bases between them. This CDR3 is built from 16 residues.

CDR3 nucleotides: TGTGCCAGCAGTTCACAGGGATTACGTAGCTCTGGGGCCAACGTCCTGACTTTC. Translation gives CASSSQGLRSSGANVLTF. V and J are TRBV2 and TRBJ2-6; a weak D match, TRBD1 (6 bases). This CDR3 has 18 amino acids. Germline V lookup: CDR1 SNHLY, CDR2 FYNNEI. Between the trimmed V and J ends, which lost 5 bases and 0 bases, there was a span of 17 bases. Variable domain in full (rest from reference TRBV2 and TRBJ2-6): EPEVTQTPSHQVTQMGQEVILRCVPISNHLYFYWYRQILGQKVEFLVSFYNNEISEKSEIFDDQFSVERPDGSNFTLKIRSTKLEDSAMYFCASSSQGLRSSGANVLTFGAGSRLTVL.

This clonotype was found a few times. This chain joins TRBV4-1 and TRBJ1-1; D is uncertain. The germline gives CDR1 MGHRA, CDR2 YSYEKL. CDR3 size: 14 residues. The ends were cut back, 3 bases at V and 4 bases at J, with 12 bases in the middle. Written as DNA, the CDR3 is TGCGCCAGCAGCCACCGACTAGGGAGCACTGAAGCTTTCTTT. As protein: CASSHRLGSTEAFF.

To note about this clonotype: Possible read error: a much larger clone is one base away. V and J are TRBV7-2 and TRBJ1-2; D not certain. V was clipped by 4 bases and J by 8 bases, with 17 bases between them. The CDR3 totals 14 residues. The germline CDR1 and CDR2 sequences are SGHTA and FQGNSA. CDR3 sequence: CASSSARTSSGYTF. The DNA of the CDR3 is TGTGCCAGCAGCTCAGCGCGAACCTCCTCGGGCTACACCTTC.

This clonotype was found a few times. The V and J genes are TRBV7-9 and TRBJ2-2; 8 positions match TRBD2. The CDR3 is 17 amino acids. Per germline, CDR1 SEHNR and CDR2 FQNEAQ (reference sequence). V shed 3 bases, J shed 6 bases, and the junction held 12 bases outside the gene matches. The CDR3 nucleotides are TGTGCCAGCAGCTTTACTAGCGGAGGACGGGTCCCCGGGGAGCTGTTTTTT. Translating it yields CASSFTSGGRVPGELFF.

In this sample, this clonotype turned up many times. This chain connects TRBV18 to TRBJ1-2, with TRBD1 as a possible D gene (5 bases). Germline-derived CDR1 and CDR2 are KGHSH and LQKENI. There are 16 residues in the CDR3. V gave up 4 bases and J gave up 0 bases, with 15 bases separating them. CDR3 in DNA: TGTGCCAGCTCACAAGCACAGGTCCAAGCTAACTATGGCTACACCTTC. It specifies CASSQAQVQANYGYTF.

This clonotype was detected many times. The gene calls are TRBV7-2 and TRBJ2-5; D is undetermined. Between the trimmed V and J ends, which lost 4 bases and 1 base, there was a span of 10 bases. Germline V lookup: CDR1 SGHTA, CDR2 FQGNSA. The CDR3 has 14 residues. This CDR3 reads CASSSEPIQETQYF. As DNA, the CDR3 is TGTGCCAGCAGCTCAGAACCGATCCAAGAGACCCAGTACTTC. Looking up the rest from reference TRBV7-2 and TRBJ2-5 gives the full variable domain: GAGVSQSPSNKVTEKGKDVELRCDPISGHTALYWYRQSLGQGLEFLIYFQGNSAPDKSGLPSDRFSAERTGGSVSTLTIQRTQQEDSAVYLCASSSEPIQETQYFGPGTRLLVL.